Sequencing of this T cell receptor (beta chain) was carried out in a study of T cell responses to AZD1222 COVID-19 vaccine (dated by TCRdb to the early 2020s). For the wider study: Because spike-specific TCR depth and breadth did not differ between the two schedules, AZD1222 recipients who got a second dose at roughly 4 weeks were pooled with those who got a second dose at roughly 12 weeks. A total of about 230 trial participants underwent TCR sequencing, of whom 207 received two doses of AZD1222 and some 26 received two doses of the MenACWY control vaccine. Trial participants were enrolled by age into subgroups of 18-55, 56-69 and 70-plus years, and roughly 150, 30 and 60 TCR-sequenced participants, respectively, were included in these subgroups.

Read against the paper, the sample's time point label means: baseline before first vaccination. Samples from vaccinated people were obtained from the UK trials COV001 and COV002, which included a single-blind randomized controlled phase 2/3 trial of AZD1222 (ChAdOx1 nCoV-19) in healthy adults. For TCRbeta chain sequencing, PBMC samples were collected from trial participants at day 0 and at day 28 after the second dose. In regard to this clone: What this receptor recognizes is not known. No base quality values were provided; no much bigger clone lies one nucleotide off.

Overall study results and their limits: Participants were mostly white British, with more females than males. The authors suggested clonal diversity may have been underestimated. The 56-69-year group was small, and its depth increase did not reach significance, likely because of low power. The vaccine-associated CD4 TCRs covered the entire spike protein, and the dominant responses fell in regions 160-218 and 743-854. Only six AZD1222 recipients were SARS-CoV-2 seropositive at baseline, limiting conclusions about previously exposed vaccinees. After two AZD1222 doses, both the breadth and the depth of spike-specific TCRs were significantly higher than at day 0 and than in MenACWY recipients. Because no samples from the day 14 peak response were available, repertoires could be characterized only after the peak T cell response. Nearly half of unique spike-specific TCRs reportedly recognized epitopes outside regions mutated in the B.1.351 and B.1.1.7 variants.

The CDR3 regions of human TCRbeta chains were analyzed by immunosequencing. As for how the authors treated the data: Repertoire TCRs were matched against a reference library of SARS-CoV-2-specific TCRs generated with the MIRA antigen-specificity platform. Breadth meant the fraction of unique TCRs that were SARS-CoV-2-associated, whereas depth meant the fraction of total T cells that were SARS-CoV-2-associated. Using the MIRA data, each spike-specific TCR was mapped to the spike region that the TCR reacts to and placed in a CD4 or CD8 class. Log10-transformed breadth and depth values were compared by one-way ANOVA with Sidak's multiple comparisons tests. Not all clones reach the TCRdb copy of this immuneACCESS table, which keeps in-frame sequences only. Checked studies attribute under half of the gap to unresolved V genes and leave the rest unexplained. The DNA gave D and trimming, while V, J and clone size come from that table. The sample records some 120,000 clones, approximately 90% of which are singletons. Jointly, the top ten make up roughly 7% of the sample.

Taken from the germline V gene (reference sequence), the CDR1 and CDR2 loops are PRHDT and FYEKMQ. V trim: 2 bases; J trim: 5 bases; unmatched bases: 7. From its cysteine to its phenylalanine, the CDR3 spans 16 amino acids. Only the CDR3 DNA stays, 48 bases, in frame from base 1. The rearrangement joined TRBV13 to TRBJ2-2, and TRBD2 aligns with 8 junction nucleotides. Source: peripheral blood, taken on day 0 of AZD1222 vaccination. This TCR came from an adult in good health. CDR3 reads: CASSLSGSEVTGELFF. The base sequence is TGTGCCAGCAGCTTAAGCGGGAGCGAGGTGACCGGGGAGCTGTTTTTT. Full variable domain (CDR3 extended with the reference TRBV13 and TRBJ2-2 proteins): AAGVIQSPRHLIKEKRETATLKCYPIPRHDTVYWYQQGPGQDPQFLISFYEKMQSDKGSIPDRFSAQQFSDYHSELNMSSLELGDSALYFCASSLSGSEVTGELFFGEGSRLTVL.